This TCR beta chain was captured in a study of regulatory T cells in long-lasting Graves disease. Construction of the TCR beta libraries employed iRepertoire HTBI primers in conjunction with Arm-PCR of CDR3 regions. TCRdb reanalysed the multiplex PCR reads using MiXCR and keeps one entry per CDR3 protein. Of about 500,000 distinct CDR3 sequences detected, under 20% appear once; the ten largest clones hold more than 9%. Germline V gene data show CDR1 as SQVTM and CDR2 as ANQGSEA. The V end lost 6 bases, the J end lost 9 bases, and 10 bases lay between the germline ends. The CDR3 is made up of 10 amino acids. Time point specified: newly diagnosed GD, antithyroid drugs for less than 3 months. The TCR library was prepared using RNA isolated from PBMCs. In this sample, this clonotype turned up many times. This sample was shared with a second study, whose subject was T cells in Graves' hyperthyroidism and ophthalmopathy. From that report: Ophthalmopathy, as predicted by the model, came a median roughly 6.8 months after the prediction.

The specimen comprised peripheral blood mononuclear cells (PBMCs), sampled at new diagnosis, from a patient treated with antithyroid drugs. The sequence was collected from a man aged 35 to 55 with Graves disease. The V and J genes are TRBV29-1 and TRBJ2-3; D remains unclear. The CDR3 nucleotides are TGCAGCGTGGACGCGGTCACGCAGTATTTT. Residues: CSVDAVTQYF.